The 29 T cell receptor beta chains in this list originate from one sample, sequenced in a study of cytomegalovirus exposure and HLA in healthy donors. PCR amplification relied on 60 Vbeta primers (plus 13 Jbeta primers). Method: immunoSEQ multiplex PCR; TCRdb's copy keeps in-frame clones and lacks some. Altogether roughly 180,000 clones are present, 77% being singletons, with the ten largest covering 1.4% to 1.5%. Sequencing was performed on PBMCs. These receptors were obtained from a woman aged 25-40 years in good health and CMV-seropositive.

V is TRBV14 and J is TRBJ1-1; TRBD1 agrees at 9 bases. The CDR3 covers 16 residues. V was pared by 5 bases and J by 1 base, with 8 bases of the junction left unmatched. Germline CDR1 SGHDN, CDR2 FVKESK. The CDR3 DNA follows: TGTGCCAGCAGCTCCTGGGGGACAGGGAGGAACACTGAAGCTTTCTTT. Its protein is CASSSWGTGRNTEAFF.

The rearrangement links TRBV4-1 to TRBJ2-3, with unresolved D. Germline CDR1 MGHRA, CDR2 YSYEKL. The CDR3 consists of 15 residues. Trimming removed 0 bases from V and 1 base from J, with 8 bases in between. As DNA, the CDR3 is TGCGCCAGCAGCCAAGATACGGTCCGCACAGATACGCAGTATTTT. It translates to CASSQDTVRTDTQYF.

This chain connects TRBV27 to TRBJ2-1, with a weak D call TRBD2 (6 bases). Germline V lookup: CDR1 MNHEY, CDR2 SMNVEV (reference sequence). Trimming stripped 4 bases from V and 4 bases from J, with 17 bases between. This CDR3 comprises 16 residues. CDR3 nucleotide sequence: TGTGCCAGCAGTTCCGAACTAGCCCGAGTATACAATGAGCAGTTCTTC. This gives the protein CASSSELARVYNEQFF.

This clone was counted a few times. The chain carries TRBV28 and TRBJ2-5, with D perhaps matching TRBD1 (6 bases). This CDR3 spans 13 amino acids. V was shortened by 4 bases and J by 3 bases, with 9 bases between the two germline ends. Germline CDR1 and CDR2: MDHEN and SYDVKM. CDR3 DNA sequence: TGTGCCAGCAGTTCCGGACAGAAAGAGACCCAGTACTTC. Amino acid sequence: CASSSGQKETQYF.

This chain connects TRBV7-2 to TRBJ2-7, with 11 bases matching TRBD2. With 1 base clipped from V and 0 bases from J, the junction kept 2 bases outside the gene matches. This CDR3 comprises 16 residues. Per germline, CDR1 SGHTA and CDR2 FQGNSA. The CDR3 loop reads CASSLGLAGNSYEQYF. The CDR3 nucleotides are TGTGCCAGCAGCTTAGGACTAGCGGGAAACTCCTACGAGCAGTACTTC.

In its sample, this clone was seen a few times. In nucleotides, the CDR3 is TGTGCCTGGAGTGCGGGTTTTGAGACCGGGGAGCTGTTTTTT. Protein product: CAWSAGFETGELFF. The chain recombines TRBV30 with TRBJ2-2; D gene ambiguous. The CDR3 extends over 14 amino acids. With 1 base removed from V and 5 bases from J, the gap between germline ends came to 11 bases. Germline assignment: CDR1 GTSNPN and CDR2 SVGIG (reference sequence).

V gene TRBV6-5 combines with J gene TRBJ2-4, with 9 bases that match TRBD2. This CDR3 comprises 16 residues. Germline V gene data show CDR1 as MNHEY and CDR2 as SVGAGI. V shed 4 bases and J 2 bases; nucleotides not matched to a gene: 6. This chain's CDR3 is CASSLAAGGTKNIQYF. In nucleotides, the CDR3 is TGTGCCAGCAGTTTGGCGGCGGGGGGGACCAAAAACATTCAGTACTTC.

The CDR3 loop is CASSPEKGVVTEAFF. The DNA for the CDR3 is TGTGCCAGTAGTCCCGAGAAGGGGGTGGTCACTGAAGCTTTCTTT. The chain is built from TRBV19 and TRBJ1-1; weak D call: TRBD1 (6 bases). V shed 5 bases and J shed 4 bases, with 17 bases lying between them. CDR3 length equals 15 residues. Germline V gene sequence: CDR1 LNHDA, CDR2 SQIVND (reference sequence).

The rearrangement joins TRBV7-3 to TRBJ2-2; 9 bases map to TRBD2. This CDR3 comprises 16 residues. CDR1 is SGHTA and CDR2 is FQGTGA in the germline V gene. J gave up 6 bases and V 7 bases, and 12 bases lay outside the gene matches. The CDR3 region has the DNA TGTGCCAGCACCACTATAGCGGGAGCTGGATCCGGGGAGCTGTTTTTT. This sequence encodes CASTTIAGAGSGELFF.

This clone came up a few times. The gene calls are TRBV5-1 and TRBJ2-7; 11 nucleotides agree with TRBD2. The CDR3 consists of 15 residues. Germline CDR1 is SGHRS and CDR2 is YFSETQ. V gave up 4 bases and J gave up 3 bases; unmatched junction bases: 6. CDR3 in amino acids: CASSPLAGGSYEQYF. Here the CDR3 DNA reads TGCGCCAGCAGCCCGCTAGCGGGAGGTAGCTACGAGCAGTACTTC.

The CDR3 protein is CASSLGVSGFLSYEQYF. In nucleotides, the CDR3 is TGTGCCAGCAGCTTGGGTGTTAGCGGGTTCTTATCCTACGAGCAGTACTTC. The gene calls are TRBV5-5 and TRBJ2-7; 7 bases are a match to TRBD2. In germline, CDR1 is SGHKS, CDR2 YYEKEE (reference sequence). The CDR3 consists of 17 residues. V shed 0 bases, J shed 1 base, and the junction held 10 bases outside the gene matches.

The chain uses TRBV29-1 and TRBJ2-3; D is ambiguous. V lost 7 bases, J lost 0 bases, and 14 bases lay in between. CDR1 is SQVTM, CDR2 ANQGSEA, per germline. This CDR3 comprises 14 residues. The CDR3 here is CSAKKLTSTDTQYF. In DNA form, the CDR3 reads TGCAGCGCCAAAAAGTTGACTAGCACAGATACGCAGTATTTT.

The genes are TRBV5-1 and TRBJ2-1; 10 bases agree with TRBD1. Germline trimming cut 3 bases from V and 7 bases from J; bases unmatched to any gene: 13. Germline-derived CDR1 and CDR2 are SGHRS and YFSETQ. This CDR3 is built from 17 residues. Written as DNA, the CDR3 is TGCGCCAGCAGCTCTGCCCGTACCGGGACAGGGGCGAATGAGCAGTTCTTC. Encoded protein: CASSSARTGTGANEQFF. The full variable domain, with the rest looked up from reference TRBV5-1 and TRBJ2-1, is KAGVTQTPRYLIKTRGQQVTLSCSPISGHRSVSWYQQTPGQGLQFLFEYFSETQRNKGNFPGRFSGRQFSNSRSEMNVSTLELGDSALYLCASSSARTGTGANEQFFGPGTRLTVL.

The chain employs TRBV14 and TRBJ2-1, with D unresolved. V gave up 0 bases and J gave up 0 bases, with 12 bases separating them. This CDR3 contains 17 residues. Per germline, CDR1 SGHDN and CDR2 FVKESK. The CDR3 DNA follows: TGTGCCAGCAGCCAAGATTACGCTCTGAGCTCCTACAATGAGCAGTTCTTC. It specifies CASSQDYALSSYNEQFF.

The chain recombines TRBV5-1 with TRBJ2-1, with 10 positions matching TRBD2. Germline assignment: CDR1 SGHRS and CDR2 YFSETQ. Trimming at V came to 9 bases and at J to 6 bases, leaving 15 bases not matched to a gene. The CDR3 contains 16 residues. The CDR3 loop is CATATALAGVGNEQFF. The CDR3 nucleotides are TGCGCCACCGCGACCGCTCTAGCGGGAGTAGGCAATGAGCAGTTCTTC.

The V gene is TRBV7-2, the J gene TRBJ1-1; D not certain. The CDR3 sequence is 15 residues long. Trimming removed 4 bases from V and 0 bases from J, with 12 bases in between. CDR1 is SGHTA and CDR2 is FQGNSA in the germline V gene. The CDR3 DNA sequence: TGTGCCAGCAGCTATGCAAAGACACTGAACACTGAAGCTTTCTTT. It encodes CASSYAKTLNTEAFF.

This sequence joins TRBV5-1 and TRBJ1-3; TRBD1 is a possible D gene (6 bases). The germline V gene encodes CDR1 SGHRS and CDR2 YFSETQ. The CDR3 extends over 15 amino acids. V lost 5 bases and J 0 bases, leaving 12 bases between the germline ends. CDR3 in amino acids: CASSQTGSSGNTIYF. As DNA, the CDR3 is TGCGCCAGCAGTCAAACAGGGAGCTCTGGAAACACCATATATTTT.

CDR3: CASSLSVGDSSYEQYF. The CDR3 DNA reads as TGTGCCAGCAGTTTATCGGTGGGGGACAGCTCCTACGAGCAGTACTTC. This chain connects TRBV27 to TRBJ2-7; 7 positions match TRBD1. The V and J ends lost 0 bases and 0 bases, in that order; junction bases with no gene match: 5. Germline assignment: CDR1 MNHEY and CDR2 SMNVEV (reference sequence). The CDR3 has 16 amino acids.

The rearrangement links TRBV18 to TRBJ2-7; 9 nucleotides line up with TRBD1. The CDR3 sequence is 15 residues long. CDR1 and CDR2 from the germline V gene are KGHSH and LQKENI. The ends lost 2 bases at V and 3 bases at J; junction bases unmatched: 5. The CDR3 region has the DNA TGTGCCAGCTCACCATCGGGACAGGGCTACTACGAGCAGTACTTC. Its protein is CASSPSGQGYYEQYF.

The rearrangement uses TRBV5-1 and TRBJ2-1, with TRBD2 identical over 9 bases. V lost 6 bases, J lost 9 bases, and 16 bases stayed unmatched. Germline assignment: CDR1 SGHRS and CDR2 YFSETQ. The CDR3 contains 16 residues. The DNA for the CDR3 is TGCGCCAGCATGGTAGACGGGAGCGGGAGGTTACGTGAGCAGTTCTTC. This codes for CASMVDGSGRLREQFF.

The J gene is TRBJ2-7, the V gene TRBV28; 9 bases map to TRBD1. The germline V gene has CDR1 MDHEN and CDR2 SYDVKM. J was trimmed by 3 bases and V by 6 bases; bases with no gene match: 3. This CDR3 is built from 13 residues. The CDR3 loop is CASRTGGNYEQYF. The DNA of the CDR3 is TGTGCCAGCAGGACAGGGGGAAACTACGAGCAGTACTTC. The whole variable domain, remainder taken from reference TRBV28 and TRBJ2-7, is DVKVTQSSRYLVKRTGEKVFLECVQDMDHENMFWYRQDPGLGLRLIYFSYDVKMKEKGDIPEGYSVSREKKERFSLILESASTNQTSMYLCASRTGGNYEQYFGPGTRLTVT.

The chain has TRBV19 and TRBJ1-2; 8 bases agree with TRBD1. CDR1 LNHDA and CDR2 SQIVND come from the germline V gene (reference sequence). V was pared by 9 bases and J by 7 bases, with 7 bases of the junction left unmatched. The CDR3 runs 12 residues. CDR3 sequence: CASDRGGGGYTF. CDR3 in DNA: TGTGCCAGCGACAGGGGCGGTGGTGGCTACACCTTC.

The V gene is TRBV7-3, the J gene TRBJ1-4; 9 bases are a match to TRBD1. The V gene end was trimmed by 5 bases and the J gene end by 8 bases; junction bases not matched to a gene: 6. Germline V CDR1 and CDR2: SGHTA, FQGTGA. CDR3 length: 14 amino acids. CDR3 region: CASSATGTGEKLFF. The CDR3 DNA reads as TGTGCCAGCAGCGCTACCGGGACAGGGGAAAAACTGTTTTTT.

The V gene is TRBV5-6, the J gene TRBJ2-3; 9 bases align to TRBD2. V lost 4 bases to trimming and J lost 1 base; unmatched junction nucleotides: 4. Per germline, CDR1 SGHDT and CDR2 YYEEEE. This CDR3 region has 15 residues. The CDR3 sequence: CASSGGLAGTDTQYF. The DNA of the CDR3 is TGTGCCAGCAGCGGGGGACTAGCTGGCACAGATACGCAGTATTTT.

The rearrangement links TRBV18 to TRBJ1-5; 12 bases agree with TRBD1. CDR3 length: 15 residues. V shed 2 bases, J shed 7 bases, and the junction held 3 bases outside the gene matches. Germline lookup yields CDR1 KGHSH and CDR2 LQKENI. Written as DNA, the CDR3 is TGTGCCAGCTCACCATCGGGACAGGGGGCCCAGCCCCAGCATTTT. Translating gives CASSPSGQGAQPQHF.

The chain couples TRBV11-2 to TRBJ2-1, with D perhaps matching TRBD1 (5 bases). The germline V gene has CDR1 SGHAT and CDR2 FQNNGV. Trimming took 5 bases from V and 9 from J, leaving 14 bases between them. The CDR3 spans 13 residues. CDR3 sequence: CASSEHFDSEQFF. DNA of the CDR3: TGTGCCAGCAGCGAACACTTTGACAGTGAGCAGTTCTTC.

The gene calls are TRBV15 and TRBJ2-1, with 11 bases fitting TRBD2. J was trimmed by 8 bases and V by 3 bases; bases with no gene match: 9. The CDR3 contains 16 residues. Looked up from germline, CDR1 is LNHNV and CDR2 is YYDKDF (reference sequence). Written as DNA, the CDR3 is TGTGCCACCAGCAGGGGGACTAGCGGCCTTCTGGATGAGCAGTTCTTC. Translation gives CATSRGTSGLLDEQFF.

V gene TRBV10-3 combines with J gene TRBJ1-5; D gene unclear. The V end was cut by 0 bases, the J end by 4 bases, with 13 bases between. The germline V gene encodes CDR1 ENHRY and CDR2 SYGVKD. The CDR3 totals 16 residues. The CDR3 region is CAISESKVWENQPQHF. CDR3 DNA sequence: TGTGCCATCAGTGAGTCCAAGGTGTGGGAGAATCAGCCCCAGCATTTT.

The chain employs TRBV7-2 and TRBJ1-3; weak D call: TRBD1 (5 bases). The V gene's germline CDR1 is SGHTA and CDR2 FQGNSA. Trimming pared 3 bases from V and 0 bases from J, leaving 12 bases between. The CDR3 loop spans 16 amino acids. CDR3 region: CASSFVQANSGNTIYF. The CDR3 DNA is TGTGCCAGCAGCTTTGTACAGGCGAACTCTGGAAACACCATATATTTT.